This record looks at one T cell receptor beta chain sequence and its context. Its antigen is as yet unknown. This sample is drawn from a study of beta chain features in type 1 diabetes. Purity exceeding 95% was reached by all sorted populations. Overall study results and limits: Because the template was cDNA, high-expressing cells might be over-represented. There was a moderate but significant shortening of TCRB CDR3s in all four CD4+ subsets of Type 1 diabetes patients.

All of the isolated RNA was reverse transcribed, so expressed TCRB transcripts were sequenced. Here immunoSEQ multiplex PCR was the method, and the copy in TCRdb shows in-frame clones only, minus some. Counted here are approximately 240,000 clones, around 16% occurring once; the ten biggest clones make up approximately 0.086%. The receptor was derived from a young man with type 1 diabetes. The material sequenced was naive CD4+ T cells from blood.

The CDR3 is CASSTGGTDTQYF. CDR3 nucleotide sequence: TGCGCCAGCAGCACCGGAGGGACAGATACGCAGTATTTT. This sequence joins TRBV5-1 and TRBJ2-3; D possibly corresponds to TRBD2 (6 bases). CDR1 and CDR2 from the germline V gene are SGHRS and YFSETQ. CDR3 length: 13 residues. Trimming shortened V by 4 bases and J by 3 bases, and 9 bases separated the two germline ends.